The clone carrying this TCR beta chain came up a few times. TCRbeta library construction was performed incorporating unique molecular identifiers. TCRdb processed the PCR reads anew with MiXCR; each CDR3 protein has one entry. The repertoire consists of hundreds of thousands of distinct CDR3 sequences, with about 10% occurring once and the leading ten covering roughly 3.9%. The ends were cut back, 6 bases at V and 7 bases at J, with 19 bases in the middle. The CDR3 spans 15 residues. These data belong to a study of T-cell reconstitution after alpha-beta-depleted transplantation in children. This TCR was sampled from a human donor who donated a stem cell graft to a child with acute myeloid leukemia. The chain couples TRBV12-3 or TRBV12-4 to TRBJ1-5; tentatively, D is TRBD1 (5 bases). The sequenced sample was PBMCs from the stem cell graft donor, obtained from the stem cell graft. Here the CDR3 reads CASSPGLPRRQPQHF. DNA for the CDR3: TGTGCCAGCAGCCCGGGACTCCCTAGGAGGCAGCCCCAGCATTTT.